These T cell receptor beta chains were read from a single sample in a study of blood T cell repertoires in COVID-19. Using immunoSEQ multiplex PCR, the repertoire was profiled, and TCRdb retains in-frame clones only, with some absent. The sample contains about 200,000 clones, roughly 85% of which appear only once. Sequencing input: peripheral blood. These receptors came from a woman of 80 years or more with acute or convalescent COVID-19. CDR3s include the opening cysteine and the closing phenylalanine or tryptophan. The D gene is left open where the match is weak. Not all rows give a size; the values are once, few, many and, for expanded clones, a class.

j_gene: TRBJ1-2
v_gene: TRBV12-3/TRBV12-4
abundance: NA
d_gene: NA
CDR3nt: TGTGCCAGCAGAAACCGGGGGTATGGCTACACCTTC
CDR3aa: CASRNRGYGYTF

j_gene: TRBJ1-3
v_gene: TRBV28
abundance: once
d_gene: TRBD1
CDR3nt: TGTGCCACCATCACAGGGGGCATGAACACCATATATTTT
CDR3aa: CATITGGMNTIYF

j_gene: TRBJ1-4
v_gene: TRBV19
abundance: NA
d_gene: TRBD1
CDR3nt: TGTGCCAGTAGTTCGCCTCAGGGGGCGGTGAGGGAAAAACTGTTTTTT
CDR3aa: CASSSPQGAVREKLFF

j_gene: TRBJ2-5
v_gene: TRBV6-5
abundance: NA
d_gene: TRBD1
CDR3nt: TGTGCCAGCAGCTGGGACAGGGGAGTAGAGACCCAGTACTTC
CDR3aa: CASSWDRGVETQYF

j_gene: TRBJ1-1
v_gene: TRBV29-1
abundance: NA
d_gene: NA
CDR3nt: TGCAGCGTTCTCAGGGGAACTGAAGCTTTCTTT
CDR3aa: CSVLRGTEAFF

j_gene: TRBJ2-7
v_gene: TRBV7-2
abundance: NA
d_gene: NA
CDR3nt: TGTGCCAGCAGCTTGGTCGGGACTGCATCCTACGAGCAGTACTTC
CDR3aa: CASSLVGTASYEQYF

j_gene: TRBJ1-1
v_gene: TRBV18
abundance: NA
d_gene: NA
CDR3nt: TGTGCCAGCTCACCACGGGGTATGGGACTCTCGAACACTGAAGCTTTCTTT
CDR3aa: CASSPRGMGLSNTEAFF

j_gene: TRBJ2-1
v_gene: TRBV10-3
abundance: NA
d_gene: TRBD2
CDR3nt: TGTGCCATCAGTGGGGGCGCTAGCGGATACAATGAGCAGTTCTTC
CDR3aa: CAISGGASGYNEQFF

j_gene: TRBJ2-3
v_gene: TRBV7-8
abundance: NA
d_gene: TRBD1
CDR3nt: TGTGCCAGCAGCTTCGACAGGGTTCCAGATACGCAGTATTTT
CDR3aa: CASSFDRVPDTQYF

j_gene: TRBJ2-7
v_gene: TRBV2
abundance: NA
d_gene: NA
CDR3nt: TGTGCCAGCAGAGCCGGGACTTTACTGCGGGAGCAGTACTTC
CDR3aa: CASRAGTLLREQYF

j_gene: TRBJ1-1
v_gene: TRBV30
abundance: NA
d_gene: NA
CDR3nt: TGTGCCTGGAGTGTACGACAGCCGAACACTGAAGCTTTCTTT
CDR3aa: CAWSVRQPNTEAFF

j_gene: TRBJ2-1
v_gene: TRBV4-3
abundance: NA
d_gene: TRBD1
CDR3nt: TGCGCCAGCAGCCAAGGGAGGACAGGGAGGTACAATGAGCAGTTCTTC
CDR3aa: CASSQGRTGRYNEQFF

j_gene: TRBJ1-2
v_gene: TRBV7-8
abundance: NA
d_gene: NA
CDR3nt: TGTGCCAGCAGCGATAGAGGGGGGGATCAATTCTATGGCTACACCTTC
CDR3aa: CASSDRGGDQFYGYTF

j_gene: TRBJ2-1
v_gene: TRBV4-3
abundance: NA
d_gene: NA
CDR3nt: TGCGCCAGCAGCCAAGACCCCGCTAGCGCAAACTACAATGAGCAGTTCTTC
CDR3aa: CASSQDPASANYNEQFF

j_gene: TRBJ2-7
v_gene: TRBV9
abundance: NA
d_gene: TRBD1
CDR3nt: TGTGCCAGCAGCGTGGGGCAGGGGGTCTACGAGCAGTACTTC
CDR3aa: CASSVGQGVYEQYF

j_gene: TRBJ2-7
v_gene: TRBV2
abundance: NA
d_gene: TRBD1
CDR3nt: TGTGCCAGCAGAGGGACAGGCAACGAGCAGTACTTC
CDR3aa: CASRGTGNEQYF

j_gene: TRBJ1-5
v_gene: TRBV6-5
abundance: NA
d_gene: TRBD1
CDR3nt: TGTGCCAGCGAAGACAGGGTGAATCAGCCCCAGCATTTT
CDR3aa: CASEDRVNQPQHF

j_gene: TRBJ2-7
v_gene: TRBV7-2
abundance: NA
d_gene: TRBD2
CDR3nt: TGTGCCAGCAGCTTAGCTAGCGGGGGGACCTACGAGCAGTACTTC
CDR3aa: CASSLASGGTYEQYF

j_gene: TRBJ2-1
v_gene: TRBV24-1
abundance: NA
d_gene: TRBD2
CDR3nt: TGTGCCACCAGTGACCCTAGCGGGGTGGGCTACAATGAGCAGTTCTTC
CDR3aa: CATSDPSGVGYNEQFF

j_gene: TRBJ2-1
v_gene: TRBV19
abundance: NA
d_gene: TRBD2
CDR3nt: TGTGCCAGTACCCGGGGGGACCTTTTAAATGAGCAGTTCTTC
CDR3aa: CASTRGDLLNEQFF

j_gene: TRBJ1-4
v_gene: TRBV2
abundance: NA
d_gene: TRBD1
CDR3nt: TGTGCCAGCAGAACGACAGGGGCAGAACTGTTTTTT
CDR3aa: CASRTTGAELFF

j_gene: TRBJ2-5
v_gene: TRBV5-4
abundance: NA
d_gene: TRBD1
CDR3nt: TGTGCCAGCAGCCCGACAGGGGTTGAGACCCAGTACTTC
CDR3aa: CASSPTGVETQYF

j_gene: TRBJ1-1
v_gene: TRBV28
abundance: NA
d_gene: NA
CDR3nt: TGTGCCAGCAGTTTAAATCGGGAAGCTTTCTTT
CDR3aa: CASSLNREAFF

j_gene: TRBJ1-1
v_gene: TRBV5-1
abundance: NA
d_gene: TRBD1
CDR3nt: TGCGCCAGCAGCTTGGTGCAGGGGGTCACTGAAGCTTTCTTT
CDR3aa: CASSLVQGVTEAFF

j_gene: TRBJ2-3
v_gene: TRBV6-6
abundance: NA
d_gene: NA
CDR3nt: TGTGCCAGCAGTTACGGGCAGAGCACAGATACGCAGTATTTT
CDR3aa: CASSYGQSTDTQYF

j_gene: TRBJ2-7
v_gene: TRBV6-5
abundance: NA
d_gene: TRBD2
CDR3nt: TGTGCCAGCAGACGGACTAGCGGCCCCTACGAGCAGTACTTC
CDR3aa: CASRRTSGPYEQYF

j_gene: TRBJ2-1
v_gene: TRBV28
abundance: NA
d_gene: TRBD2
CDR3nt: TGTGCCAGCAGAGCCACGGGGGGGAGCTCCTACAATGAGCAGTTCTTC
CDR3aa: CASRATGGSSYNEQFF

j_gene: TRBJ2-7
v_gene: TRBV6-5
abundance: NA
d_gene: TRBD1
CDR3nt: TGTGCCAGCAGCTCCTCCCGGGACAGGGCCGGCGAGCAGTACTTC
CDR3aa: CASSSSRDRAGEQYF

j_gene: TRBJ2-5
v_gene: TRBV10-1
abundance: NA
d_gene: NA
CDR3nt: TGCGCCAGCACCCCTGTCCCCCAAGAGACCCAGTACTTC
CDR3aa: CASTPVPQETQYF

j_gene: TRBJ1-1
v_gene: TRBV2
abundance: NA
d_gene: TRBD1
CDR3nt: TGTGCCAGCAGCCAAAGACAGGGGGCCACTGAAGCTTTCTTT
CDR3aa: CASSQRQGATEAFF

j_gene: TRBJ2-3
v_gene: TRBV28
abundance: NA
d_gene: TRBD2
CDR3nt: TGTGCCAGCACCCCCGGGACTAGCGGTCCATGGGATACGCAGTATTTT
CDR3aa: CASTPGTSGPWDTQYF

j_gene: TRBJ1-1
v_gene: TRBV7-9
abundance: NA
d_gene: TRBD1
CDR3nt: TGTGCCAGCAGCTTAGGCGGACAGGGAGGAGCTTTCTTT
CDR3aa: CASSLGGQGGAFF

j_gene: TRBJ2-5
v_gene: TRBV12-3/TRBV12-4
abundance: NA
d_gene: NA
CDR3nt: TGTGCCAGCAGCCCGCGGGGCACCGGGACCCAGTACTTC
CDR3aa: CASSPRGTGTQYF

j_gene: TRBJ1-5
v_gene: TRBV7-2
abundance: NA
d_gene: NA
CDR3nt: TGTGCCAGCAGCGACAGAGATCAGCCCCAGCATTTT
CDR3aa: CASSDRDQPQHF

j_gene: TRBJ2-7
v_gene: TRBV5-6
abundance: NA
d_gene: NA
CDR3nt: TGTGCCAGCAGCCAATTTCGGACAGACTCCTACGAGCAGTACTTC
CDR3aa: CASSQFRTDSYEQYF

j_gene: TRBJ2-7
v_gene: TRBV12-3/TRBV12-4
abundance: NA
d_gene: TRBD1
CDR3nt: TGTGCCAGCAGTCGCGGACAGGGCTACGAGCAGTACTTC
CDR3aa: CASSRGQGYEQYF

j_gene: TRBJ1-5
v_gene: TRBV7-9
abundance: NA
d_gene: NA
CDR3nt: TGTGCCAGCAGCACAGGGAGCAATCAGCCCCAGCATTTT
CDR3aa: CASSTGSNQPQHF